The clone carrying this TCR beta chain is a singleton in its sample. This specimen comes from a study of T cell responses to AZD1222 COVID-19 vaccine. Assay used: immunoSEQ multiplex PCR; TCRdb lists only in-frame clones, some missing. The repertoire includes around 87,000 clones, about nine tenths of them detected once, and around 9.6% sits in the top ten. This CDR3 is 13 amino acids long. Per the germline V gene, CDR1 is SEHNR and CDR2 is FQNEAQ (reference sequence). The V gene lost 5 bases and the J gene lost 4 bases, with 12 bases spanning the gap. This chain connects TRBV7-9 to TRBJ2-7; D ambiguous. The specimen was peripheral blood, collected on day 0 of AZD1222 vaccination. The receptor's source is an adult in good health. The chain's CDR3 is CASSLDVLYEQYF. The CDR3 bases are TGTGCCAGCAGCCTAGACGTTCTGTACGAGCAGTACTTC.